This TCR beta chain was identified in a study of blood T cell repertoires in COVID-19. The assay was immunoSEQ multiplex PCR, and TCRdb's table has in-frame clones only and misses some. The table includes 250,000 to 300,000 clones, roughly 91% detected once. This CDR3 spans 14 amino acids. V was trimmed by 6 bases and J by 1 base, leaving 12 bases between them. Germline CDR1 and CDR2: MNHEY and SVGAGI. The sequence was obtained from a woman aged 55 to 70 in a cohort exposed to, infected with or recovered from COVID-19 (not recorded which). Sequences were obtained from PBMCs or T cells enriched from blood (not recorded which). This chain joins TRBV6-5 and TRBJ1-1, with a weak D call TRBD1 (6 bases). This CDR3 is CASRLPGQNTEAFF. CDR3 nucleotides: TGTGCCAGCAGACTCCCGGGACAGAACACTGAAGCTTTCTTT.